A selection of T cell receptor beta chains follows, all from one sample in a study of blood T cell repertoires in COVID-19. Some clones are missing from TCRdb's copy, which holds only in-frame ones; the method was immunoSEQ multiplex PCR. The sample lists approximately 75,000 clones; around 74% were seen once. The sample taken for sequencing was peripheral blood. The receptor set was obtained from a human donor with acute or convalescent COVID-19. The donor label of this sample is uncertain. Both conserved end residues are part of each CDR3. A D gene is named only where the DNA matches it firmly. The size field is filled for only some rows; it gives once, few, many or a size class.

V gene,D gene,clone size,J gene,CDR3 protein,CDR3 DNA
TRBV7-9,TRBD2,NA,TRBJ2-5,CASSLGASGKGETQYF,TGTGCCAGCAGCTTAGGAGCTAGCGGGAAGGGGGAGACCCAGTACTTC
TRBV19,TRBD1,NA,TRBJ1-2,CASSISGTGDYGYTF,TGTGCCAGTAGTATTTCCGGGACAGGGGACTATGGCTACACCTTC
TRBV7-2,NA,NA,TRBJ2-7,CASSSQGNEQYF,TGTGCCAGCAGCTCACAGGGTAACGAGCAGTACTTC
TRBV9,NA,NA,TRBJ2-3,CASSPSSTDTQYF,TGTGCCAGCAGCCCTTCTAGCACAGATACGCAGTATTTT
TRBV5-8,NA,medium-sized,TRBJ1-4,CASREREKLFF,TGTGCCAGCAGAGAACGGGAAAAACTGTTTTTT
TRBV7-3,NA,NA,TRBJ2-7,CASSKHSTGAYEQYF,TGTGCCAGCAGCAAACACTCCACGGGGGCCTACGAGCAGTACTTC
TRBV21-1,NA,NA,TRBJ1-4,CASSKAHGPTNEKLFF,TGTGCCAGCAGCAAAGCGCATGGCCCCACTAATGAAAAACTGTTTTTT
TRBV5-4,TRBD1,NA,TRBJ1-6,CASSLGDRGDSPLHF,TGTGCCAGCAGCTTGGGGGACAGGGGGGATTCACCCCTCCACTTT
TRBV6-6,NA,NA,TRBJ1-5,CASSYSAIAKNQPQHF,TGTGCCAGCAGTTACTCCGCCATCGCGAAGAATCAGCCCCAGCATTTT
TRBV6-4,TRBD2,NA,TRBJ2-1,CASSPAGVSYNEQFF,TGTGCCAGCAGTCCAGCGGGAGTCTCCTACAATGAGCAGTTCTTC
TRBV30,NA,NA,TRBJ1-6,CAWTTTGPYNSPLHF,TGTGCCTGGACTACCACCGGTCCCTATAATTCACCCCTCCACTTT
TRBV7-9,TRBD2,NA,TRBJ2-1,CASSPLWRGTYNEQFF,TGTGCCAGCAGTCCATTGTGGCGGGGGACCTACAATGAGCAGTTCTTC
TRBV7-6,TRBD1,NA,TRBJ2-1,CASSLGTGVINEQFF,TGTGCCAGCAGCTTAGGGACAGGGGTGATCAATGAGCAGTTCTTC
TRBV28,TRBD1,NA,TRBJ2-5,CASSPLDRVAATQYF,TGTGCCAGCAGCCCATTGGACAGGGTGGCTGCGACCCAGTACTTC
TRBV4-2,TRBD1,NA,TRBJ1-2,CASSQDRQGASDGYTF,TGTGCCAGCAGCCAAGACCGACAGGGGGCCTCGGATGGCTACACCTTC
TRBV7-8,NA,NA,TRBJ2-5,CASTALGRKETQYF,TGTGCCAGCACCGCTTTAGGGAGAAAAGAGACCCAGTACTTC
TRBV7-2,TRBD1,NA,TRBJ2-2,CASSLMYGQVLFF,TGTGCCAGCAGCTTGATGTATGGACAGGTGCTGTTTTTT
TRBV3-1/TRBV3-2,NA,NA,TRBJ1-1,CATIARGNTEAFF,TGTGCCACCATCGCTCGGGGGAACACTGAAGCTTTCTTT
TRBV18,NA,once,TRBJ2-2,CASSPPGRNTGELFF,TGTGCCAGCTCACCACCAGGGAGGAACACCGGGGAGCTGTTTTTT
TRBV7-2,NA,NA,TRBJ2-3,CASSLNTGRTDTQYF,TGTGCCAGCAGCTTAAACACAGGGCGGACAGATACGCAGTATTTT
TRBV21-1,NA,NA,TRBJ2-5,CASSRQWDYRPVGETQYF,TGTGCCAGCAGCAGACAGTGGGACTATCGTCCCGTAGGGGAGACCCAGTACTTC
TRBV6-2/TRBV6-3,NA,NA,TRBJ1-6,CASSPRTDYSPLHF,TGTGCCAGCAGTCCGCGGACAGACTATTCACCCCTCCACTTT
TRBV4-2,NA,few,TRBJ2-5,CASSQVATGNAEETQYF,TGTGCCAGCAGCCAAGTCGCCACAGGGAACGCCGAAGAGACCCAGTACTTC
TRBV7-8,NA,once,TRBJ2-1,CASSPPDFNEQFF,TGTGCCAGCAGCCCCCCGGACTTCAATGAGCAGTTCTTC
TRBV5-4,NA,NA,TRBJ2-1,CASSLVSGVYNEQFF,TGTGCCAGCAGCTTGGTCTCGGGGGTCTACAATGAGCAGTTCTTC
TRBV19,NA,NA,TRBJ1-4,CASSARYNEKLFF,TGTGCCAGTAGTGCCAGATATAATGAAAAACTGTTTTTT
TRBV5-6,NA,NA,TRBJ1-2,CASSPPGGANGYTF,TGTGCCAGCAGTCCTCCTGGGGGGGCGAATGGCTACACCTTC
TRBV28,TRBD2,NA,TRBJ2-1,CASPPTSGGSYNEQFF,TGTGCCAGCCCCCCGACTAGCGGAGGCTCCTACAATGAGCAGTTCTTC
TRBV30,NA,NA,TRBJ2-7,CAWSWKAASYEQYF,TGTGCCTGGAGTTGGAAAGCGGCCTCCTACGAGCAGTACTTC
TRBV5-1,NA,NA,TRBJ2-1,CASSLVLTASYNEQFF,TGCGCCAGCAGCTTGGTATTGACAGCCTCCTACAATGAGCAGTTCTTC
TRBV28,TRBD2,NA,TRBJ2-2,CASSDNSGRARGELFF,TGTGCCAGCAGCGATAATAGCGGGAGGGCCAGAGGGGAGCTGTTTTTT
TRBV28,NA,NA,TRBJ2-3,CASSLRGGRYTQYF,TGTGCCAGCAGTTTGAGGGGGGGGAGATATACGCAGTATTTT
TRBV25-1,NA,NA,TRBJ1-6,CASSPEMTYPPLHF,TGTGCCAGCAGTCCCGAGATGACATATCCACCCCTCCACTTT
TRBV5-8,TRBD1,NA,TRBJ2-2,CASSSGTGGTGELFF,TGTGCCAGCAGCTCTGGGACAGGGGGAACCGGGGAGCTGTTTTTT
TRBV5-1,NA,NA,TRBJ1-2,CASSLDRAYGYTF,TGCGCCAGCAGCTTGGACAGGGCGTATGGCTACACCTTC
TRBV4-1,NA,NA,TRBJ1-2,CASSQGTLDSQRGYTF,TGCGCCAGCAGCCAAGGTACACTGGACAGCCAGCGGGGCTACACCTTC
TRBV30,TRBD2,few,TRBJ2-5,CALAGRETQYF,TGTGCCTTAGCGGGTCGAGAGACCCAGTACTTC
TRBV3-1/TRBV3-2,NA,NA,TRBJ1-5,CASSQDWPSPPNQPQHF,TGTGCCAGCAGCCAAGATTGGCCCAGTCCCCCAAATCAGCCCCAGCATTTT
TRBV9,TRBD1,NA,TRBJ2-3,CASSVLDRGFVDTDTQYF,TGTGCCAGCAGCGTACTGGACAGGGGTTTTGTTGACACAGATACGCAGTATTTT
TRBV3-1/TRBV3-2,NA,NA,TRBJ2-4,CASSQEGGRVASIQYF,TGTGCCAGCAGCCAAGAAGGAGGAAGGGTTGCGAGCATTCAGTACTTC
TRBV4-2,NA,NA,TRBJ2-2,CASSQAMNTGELFF,TGTGCCAGCAGCCAAGCAATGAACACCGGGGAGCTGTTTTTT
TRBV6-5,NA,few,TRBJ2-2,CASRPTGRTGELFF,TGTGCCAGCAGGCCGACAGGGAGGACCGGGGAGCTGTTTTTT
TRBV3-1/TRBV3-2,NA,once,TRBJ2-6,CASSQVLRAGANVLTF,TGTGCCAGCAGCCAAGTTCTCCGGGCTGGGGCCAACGTCCTGACTTTC
TRBV3-1/TRBV3-2,NA,NA,TRBJ1-1,CASSQQQGGDQAFF,TGTGCCAGCAGCCAACAACAGGGAGGGGATCAAGCTTTCTTT
TRBV7-8,TRBD1,NA,TRBJ1-1,CASSFITGVAEAFF,TGTGCCAGCAGCTTTATAACAGGGGTCGCTGAAGCTTTCTTT
TRBV7-9,TRBD1,once,TRBJ1-5,CASSTTGEQPQHF,TGTGCCAGCAGCACCACAGGGGAACAGCCCCAGCATTTT
TRBV27,TRBD2,NA,TRBJ2-7,CASSLYGRSGYEQYF,TGTGCCAGCAGTTTGTACGGGAGGTCGGGATACGAGCAGTACTTC
TRBV19,TRBD1,few,TRBJ1-5,CASSRWATGGGNQPQHF,TGTGCCAGTAGTCGATGGGCGACAGGGGGCGGCAATCAGCCCCAGCATTTT
TRBV14,TRBD2,once,TRBJ2-5,CASSQLAGGQETQYF,TGTGCCAGCAGCCAACTAGCGGGGGGGCAAGAGACCCAGTACTTC
TRBV11-3,NA,NA,TRBJ1-1,CASSLNRNTEAFF,TGTGCCAGCAGCTTAAATAGGAACACTGAAGCTTTCTTT
TRBV10-2,NA,NA,TRBJ2-7,CASSESSSGLTGSSYEQYF,TGCGCCAGCAGTGAGTCGAGCAGTGGACTAACTGGGAGCTCCTACGAGCAGTACTTC
TRBV5-6,NA,NA,TRBJ1-3,CASSPRTVSGNTIYF,TGTGCCAGCAGCCCCCGGACAGTCTCTGGAAACACCATATATTTT
TRBV5-1,NA,NA,TRBJ1-5,CASSLGQGNNQPQHF,TGCGCCAGCAGCTTGGGCCAGGGTAACAATCAGCCCCAGCATTTT
TRBV28,NA,NA,TRBJ1-2,CASSLWSLSQQGYGYTF,TGTGCCAGCAGTTTATGGTCCCTCTCTCAACAGGGCTACGGCTACACCTTC
TRBV2,NA,NA,TRBJ1-5,CATGPGNSNQPQHF,TGTGCCACAGGTCCGGGGAACAGCAATCAGCCCCAGCATTTT